The rows below give T cell receptor beta chains drawn from one sample of a study of TIL therapy for anti-PD-1-resistant metastatic lung cancer. Using immunoSEQ multiplex PCR, the repertoire was profiled, and TCRdb retains in-frame clones only, with some absent. The sample lists over 20,000 clones, 72% occurring once. The sequences come from tumor tissue, collected at baseline. These receptors were obtained from a person between 30 and 80 years old with non-small cell lung cancer. The CDR3 runs from the conserved cysteine through the conserved F or W. A D gene is named only where the DNA matches it firmly. Clone size, where shown, is once, few, many, or a class for clones that have expanded.

size: once
J: TRBJ2-7
V: TRBV5-6
length: 15
D: TRBD1
CDR3: CASSLGQGNPYEQYF
DNA: TGTGCCAGCAGCTTAGGACAGGGTAATCCCTACGAGCAGTACTTC

size: -
J: TRBJ2-3
V: TRBV4-3
length: 16
D: -
CDR3: CASSYQPGLKADTQYF
DNA: TGCGCCAGCAGCTACCAACCGGGACTTAAGGCAGATACGCAGTATTTT

size: -
J: TRBJ2-4
V: TRBV4-1
length: 12
D: -
CDR3: CASSQDRGIQYF
DNA: TGCGCCAGCAGCCAAGATCGTGGCATTCAGTACTTC

size: -
J: TRBJ2-7
V: TRBV10-3
length: 14
D: TRBD1
CDR3: CAISAGQGSYEQYF
DNA: TGTGCCATCAGCGCCGGACAGGGGTCCTACGAGCAGTACTTC

size: few
J: TRBJ2-7
V: TRBV21-1
length: 15
D: -
CDR3: CASSKAGQGTDEQYF
DNA: TGTGCCAGCAGCAAAGCGGGACAGGGGACGGACGAGCAGTACTTC

size: -
J: TRBJ2-5
V: TRBV7-9
length: 16
D: TRBD2
CDR3: CASSLGERGDQETQYF
DNA: TGTGCCAGCAGCTTAGGCGAGCGGGGGGATCAAGAGACCCAGTACTTC

size: -
J: TRBJ2-1
V: TRBV7-9
length: 17
D: TRBD2
CDR3: CASDRRDGGAIYNEQFF
DNA: TGTGCCAGCGACCGGAGGGACGGGGGGGCCATCTACAATGAGCAGTTCTTC

size: -
J: TRBJ1-6
V: TRBV30
length: 13
D: -
CDR3: CAWKGLYNSPLHF
DNA: TGTGCCTGGAAGGGCCTCTATAATTCACCCCTCCACTTT

size: -
J: TRBJ1-1
V: TRBV27
length: 15
D: -
CDR3: CASRPGVIMNTEAFF
DNA: TGTGCCAGCAGACCGGGAGTGATTATGAACACTGAAGCTTTCTTT

size: -
J: TRBJ2-1
V: TRBV6-5
length: 13
D: -
CDR3: CASRRSGINEQFF
DNA: TGTGCCAGCCGTCGATCGGGAATCAATGAGCAGTTCTTC

size: -
J: TRBJ1-1
V: TRBV4-1
length: 15
D: -
CDR3: CASSQSAGVGTEAFF
DNA: TGCGCCAGCAGCCAATCAGCGGGGGTGGGCACTGAAGCTTTCTTT

size: -
J: TRBJ2-6
V: TRBV4-1
length: 19
D: TRBD1
CDR3: CASSQDPDRVGSGANVLTF
DNA: TGCGCCAGCAGCCAAGACCCAGACAGGGTTGGCTCTGGGGCCAACGTCCTGACTTTC

size: -
J: TRBJ2-7
V: TRBV10-2
length: 14
D: -
CDR3: CASKNSVGAYEQYF
DNA: TGCGCCAGCAAAAATAGCGTCGGCGCCTACGAGCAGTACTTC

size: few
J: TRBJ1-1
V: TRBV19
length: 14
D: TRBD1
CDR3: CASTSTGMNTEAFF
DNA: TGTGCCAGTACATCGACAGGGATGAACACTGAAGCTTTCTTT

size: -
J: TRBJ1-2
V: TRBV7-2
length: 15
D: TRBD1
CDR3: CASSTRGTANYGYTF
DNA: TGTGCCAGCAGCACCCGAGGGACAGCTAACTATGGCTACACCTTC

size: -
J: TRBJ2-1
V: TRBV18
length: 17
D: -
CDR3: CASSPALGSSSYNEQFF
DNA: TGTGCCAGCTCACCCGCCCTCGGGTCAAGCTCCTACAATGAGCAGTTCTTC

size: -
J: TRBJ2-7
V: TRBV27
length: 13
D: TRBD1
CDR3: CASSWDSNYEQYF
DNA: TGTGCCAGCAGTTGGGACAGTAACTACGAGCAGTACTTC

size: -
J: TRBJ1-1
V: TRBV15
length: 13
D: -
CDR3: CATSEGDITEAFF
DNA: TGTGCCACCAGCGAGGGGGACATCACTGAAGCTTTCTTT

size: once
J: TRBJ1-5
V: TRBV6-9
length: 19
D: -
CDR3: CASSSLPGQPLLSNQPQHF
DNA: TGTGCCAGCAGTTCCCTCCCGGGACAACCACTACTTAGCAATCAGCCCCAGCATTTT

size: -
J: TRBJ2-7
V: TRBV12-5
length: 12
D: TRBD2
CDR3: CASGPRGNEQYF
DNA: TGTGCTAGTGGTCCGCGGGGGAACGAGCAGTACTTC

size: -
J: TRBJ1-2
V: TRBV19
length: 15
D: -
CDR3: CASSIRRGSDYGYTF
DNA: TGTGCCAGTAGTATAAGAAGGGGGTCAGACTATGGCTACACCTTC

size: once
J: TRBJ2-3
V: TRBV11-2
length: 14
D: TRBD2
CDR3: CASSFLAGTDTQYF
DNA: TGTGCCAGCAGCTTTCTAGCGGGCACAGATACGCAGTATTTT

size: -
J: TRBJ1-3
V: TRBV2
length: 14
D: -
CDR3: CASGRGGDGNTIYF
DNA: TGTGCCAGCGGGAGGGGGGGCGACGGAAACACCATATATTTT

size: -
J: TRBJ1-1
V: TRBV6-5
length: 13
D: -
CDR3: CASSWDTNTEAFF
DNA: TGTGCCAGCAGTTGGGATACGAACACTGAAGCTTTCTTT

size: few
J: TRBJ1-4
V: TRBV4-3
length: 15
D: -
CDR3: CASSPNRRNNEKLFF
DNA: TGCGCCAGCAGCCCGAATCGACGGAATAATGAAAAACTGTTTTTT

size: -
J: TRBJ2-1
V: TRBV4-3
length: 11
D: -
CDR3: CASSQAGEQFF
DNA: TGCGCCAGCAGCCAAGCAGGGGAGCAGTTCTTC

size: few
J: TRBJ1-5
V: TRBV7-2
length: 16
D: -
CDR3: CASSLRAREGSQPQHF
DNA: TGTGCCAGCAGCTTAAGAGCCAGGGAGGGCAGTCAGCCCCAGCATTTT